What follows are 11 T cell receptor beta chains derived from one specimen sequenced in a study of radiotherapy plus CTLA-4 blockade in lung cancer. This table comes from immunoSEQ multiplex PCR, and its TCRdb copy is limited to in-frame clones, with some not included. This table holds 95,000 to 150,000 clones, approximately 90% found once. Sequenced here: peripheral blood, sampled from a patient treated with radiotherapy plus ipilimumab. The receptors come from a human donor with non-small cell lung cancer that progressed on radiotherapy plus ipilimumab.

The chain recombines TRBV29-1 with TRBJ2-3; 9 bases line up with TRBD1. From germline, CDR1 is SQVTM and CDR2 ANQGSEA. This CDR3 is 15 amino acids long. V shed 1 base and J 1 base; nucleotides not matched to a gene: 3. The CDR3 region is CSVEAWDRGTDTQYF. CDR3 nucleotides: TGCAGCGTTGAAGCTTGGGACAGGGGCACAGATACGCAGTATTTT.

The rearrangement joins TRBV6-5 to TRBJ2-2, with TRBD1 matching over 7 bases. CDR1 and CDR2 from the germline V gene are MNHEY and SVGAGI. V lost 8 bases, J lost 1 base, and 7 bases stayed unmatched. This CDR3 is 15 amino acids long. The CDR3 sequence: CASGSGQLNTGELFF. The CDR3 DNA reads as TGTGCCAGCGGGTCGGGACAGCTGAACACCGGGGAGCTGTTTTTT.

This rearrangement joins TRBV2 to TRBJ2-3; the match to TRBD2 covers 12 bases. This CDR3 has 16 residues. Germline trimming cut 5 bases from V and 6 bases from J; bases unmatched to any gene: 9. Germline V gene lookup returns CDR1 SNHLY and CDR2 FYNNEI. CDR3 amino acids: CASSKRLAGVGDTQYF. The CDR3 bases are TGTGCCAGCAGTAAGAGACTAGCGGGAGTAGGTGATACGCAGTATTTT.

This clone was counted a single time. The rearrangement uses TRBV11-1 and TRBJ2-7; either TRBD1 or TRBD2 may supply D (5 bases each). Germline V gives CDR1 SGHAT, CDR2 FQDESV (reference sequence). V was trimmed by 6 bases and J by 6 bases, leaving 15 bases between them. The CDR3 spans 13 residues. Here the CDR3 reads CASSRKRDREQYF. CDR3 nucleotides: TGTGCCAGCAGTCGCAAGAGGGACCGCGAGCAGTACTTC.

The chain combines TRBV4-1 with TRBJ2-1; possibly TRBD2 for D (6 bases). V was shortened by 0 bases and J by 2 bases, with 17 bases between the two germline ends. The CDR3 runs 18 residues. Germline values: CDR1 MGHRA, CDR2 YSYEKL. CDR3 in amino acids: CASSQDVPGGVPYNEQFF. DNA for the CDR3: TGCGCCAGCAGCCAAGATGTCCCTGGCGGGGTTCCCTACAATGAGCAGTTCTTC.

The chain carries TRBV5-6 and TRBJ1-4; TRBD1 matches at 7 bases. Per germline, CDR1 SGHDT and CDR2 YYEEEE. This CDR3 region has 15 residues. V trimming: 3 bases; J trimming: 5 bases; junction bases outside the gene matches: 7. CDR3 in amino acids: CASSWTGTRNEKLFF. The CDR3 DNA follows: TGTGCCAGCAGCTGGACAGGCACCCGGAATGAAAAACTGTTTTTT. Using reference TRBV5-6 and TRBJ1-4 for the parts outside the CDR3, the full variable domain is DAGVTQSPTHLIKTRGQQVTLRCSPKSGHDTVSWYQQALGQGPQFIFQYYEEEERQRGNFPDRFSGHQFPNYSSELNVNALLLGDSALYLCASSWTGTRNEKLFFGSGTQLSVL.

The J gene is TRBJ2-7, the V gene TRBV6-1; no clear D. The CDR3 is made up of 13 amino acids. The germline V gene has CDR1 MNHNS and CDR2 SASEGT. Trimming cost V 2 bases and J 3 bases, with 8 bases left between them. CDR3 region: CASSERKNYEQYF. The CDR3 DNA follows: TGTGCCAGCAGTGAAAGGAAGAACTACGAGCAGTACTTC.

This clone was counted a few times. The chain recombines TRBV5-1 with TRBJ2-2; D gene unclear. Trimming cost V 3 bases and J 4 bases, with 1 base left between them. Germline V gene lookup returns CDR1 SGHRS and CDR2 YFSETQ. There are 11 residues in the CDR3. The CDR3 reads CASSSTGELFF. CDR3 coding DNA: TGCGCCAGCAGCTCCACCGGGGAGCTGTTTTTT.

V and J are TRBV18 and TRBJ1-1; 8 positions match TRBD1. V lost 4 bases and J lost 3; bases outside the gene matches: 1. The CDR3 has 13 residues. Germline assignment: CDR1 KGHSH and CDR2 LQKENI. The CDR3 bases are TGTGCCAGCTCACTACAGGGGGACACTGAAGCTTTCTTT. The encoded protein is CASSLQGDTEAFF.

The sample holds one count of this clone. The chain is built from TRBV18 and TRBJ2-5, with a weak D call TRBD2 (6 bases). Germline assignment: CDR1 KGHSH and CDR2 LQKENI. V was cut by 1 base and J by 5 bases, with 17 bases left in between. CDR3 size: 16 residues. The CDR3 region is CASSPLPGAGRETQYF. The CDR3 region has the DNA TGTGCCAGCTCACCACTCCCCGGGGCGGGGCGCGAGACCCAGTACTTC.

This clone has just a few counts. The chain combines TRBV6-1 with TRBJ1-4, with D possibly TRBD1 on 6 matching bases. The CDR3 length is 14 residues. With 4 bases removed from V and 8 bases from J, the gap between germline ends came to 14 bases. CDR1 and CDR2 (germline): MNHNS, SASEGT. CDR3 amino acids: CASSVTGAAEKLFF. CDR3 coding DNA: TGTGCCAGCAGTGTCACGGGGGCAGCCGAAAAACTGTTTTTT.